This T cell receptor (beta chain) was observed in a study of shared clonotypes between healthy human individuals. Study results and caveats: Clonotypes shared by all four donors outscored non-shared clonotypes in generation probability. Researchers found naive subsets generally carried larger estimated richness than memory subsets. It was expected that sequencing depth would affect clonotype sharing among donors.

Naive CD8 cells, CD45RO-negative and positively selected for CCR7, excluded terminally differentiated effector memory CD45RA+ cells. The V gene's germline CDR1 is SGHAT and CDR2 FQNNGV. The V end was cut by 5 bases, the J end by 4 bases, with 8 bases between. The CDR3 is 12 residues long. Worth noting for this clone: What it binds is not known. Other DNA sequences in this specimen translate into the identical CDR3.

Assay used: immunoSEQ multiplex PCR; TCRdb lists only in-frame clones, some missing. The sample contains some 2 million clones, roughly 95% of which appear only once. The chain is built from TRBV11-2 and TRBJ1-1; D gene ambiguous. The source of this sequence is a man aged 18 to 29 in good health. Sequencing was done on a sample of naive CD8+ T cells sorted from blood. CDR3 residues: CASSLLGTEAFF. Here the CDR3 DNA reads TGTGCCAGCAGCCTACTTGGCACTGAAGCTTTCTTT.